This T cell receptor beta chain derives from a study of PD-1 blockade in classical Hodgkin lymphoma. Study-wide context: Every 2 weeks, patients got 3 mg/kg intravenous nivolumab. General study findings and limits: CD4+ TCR diversity, unlike CD8+, climbed significantly by C4D1.

In regard to this clone: Its antigen is unidentified.

TCRdb keeps only in-frame clones here, not all; method: immunoSEQ multiplex PCR. The sample records 75,000 to 100,000 clones, roughly 91% being singletons. The sample's time point: cycle 4 day 1 (C4D1), after 5 to 7 weeks of nivolumab. Each patient's relapse followed autologous stem cell transplantation, and brentuximab vedotin exposure varied. Complete response, partial response or progressive disease was recorded as best response. The V end was cut by 3 bases, the J end by 7 bases, with 9 bases between. This CDR3 contains 11 residues. CDR1 is DFQATT and CDR2 is SNEGSKA in the germline V gene (reference sequence).

The TCR originated in a human donor with classical Hodgkin lymphoma. The sample consisted of peripheral blood mononuclear cells (PBMCs), taken before the fourth cycle of nivolumab. The rearrangement uses TRBV20-1 and TRBJ1-1; D unresolved. The CDR3 is CSASYQSEAFF. Here the CDR3 DNA reads TGCAGTGCTAGCTACCAGAGTGAAGCTTTCTTT.